Presented here are 27 T cell receptor beta chains from one specimen sequenced in a study of a mutant IDH1 vaccine in newly diagnosed glioma. Time point noted: week 23, last vaccination. The investigators gave 300 ug of mutant IDH1 20-mer peptide in each vaccine dose, together with topical imiquimod. The antigens of these receptors remain unknown. The repertoire was sequenced with immunoSEQ multiplex PCR; TCRdb's copy has only in-frame clones and lacks some. The sample has 50,000 to 70,000 clones, around 87% seen once. The sample was PBMCs, taken from a glioma patient whose treatment included an IDH1 peptide vaccine. These receptors all stem from a man aged 40-49 years with glioma.

The genes are TRBV6-1 and TRBJ1-5; tentative D call: TRBD1 (6 bases). Trimming removed 6 bases at V and 1 base at J, with 10 bases between. CDR3 length: 14 residues. Germline-derived CDR1 and CDR2 are MNHNS and SASEGT. The CDR3 nucleotides read TGTGCCAGCAGAGGGACACCCAGCAATCAGCCCCAGCATTTT. Translating gives CASRGTPSNQPQHF.

A few counts support this clone. The chain is built from TRBV19 and TRBJ1-2; tentative D call: TRBD1 (6 bases). CDR3 length: 13 residues. The V end was cut by 2 bases, the J end by 4 bases, with 8 bases between. Germline loops: CDR1 LNHDA, CDR2 SQIVND (reference sequence). CDR3 bases: TGTGCCAGTAGTATACAGGGGTCCTATGGCTACACCTTC. Protein sequence: CASSIQGSYGYTF.

The chain employs TRBV5-1 and TRBJ2-4, with TRBD1 identical over 8 bases. Germline-derived CDR1 and CDR2 are SGHRS and YFSETQ. The CDR3 sequence is 15 residues long. The trim removed 1 base at V and 5 bases at J, leaving 5 bases unmatched. The CDR3 DNA is TGCGCCAGCAGCTTGTCGGACAGGGCCCAAAACATTCAGTACTTC. It translates to CASSLSDRAQNIQYF.

J is TRBJ2-7 and V is TRBV28; D uncertain. This CDR3 comprises 14 residues. V dropped 3 bases and J dropped 2 bases, with 11 bases sitting between them. Germline V gene sequence: CDR1 MDHEN, CDR2 SYDVKM. Here the CDR3 DNA reads TGTGCCAGCAGTTTGACCAGGTCCGCCTACGAGCAGTACTTC. It specifies CASSLTRSAYEQYF.

The chain is built from TRBV9 and TRBJ1-3; 8 nucleotides line up with TRBD1. This CDR3 comprises 17 residues. Losses at the gene ends were 0 bases for V and 10 bases for J; bases not matched to a gene: 15. CDR1 SGDLS and CDR2 YYNGEE come from the germline V gene. The DNA for the CDR3 is TGTGCCAGCAGCGTAGGAGGGGGGACAGGCCTCGAAACAACCATATATTTT. Its translation is CASSVGGGTGLETTIYF.

The CDR3 DNA follows: TGCGCCAGTAAAGGAGTGGTCCCGGGACAGGGTCCGGAGAACACTGAAGCTTTCTTT. Its translation: CASKGVVPGQGPENTEAFF. The chain couples TRBV23-1 to TRBJ1-1, with 9 positions matching TRBD1. TRBV23-1 has ORF status, its function being uncertain. The CDR3 is 19 amino acids. V lost 9 bases to trimming and J lost 1 base; unmatched junction nucleotides: 21.

The chain has TRBV6-6 and TRBJ2-7; either TRBD1 or TRBD2 may supply D (5 bases each). The CDR3 runs to 16 residues. The ends were cut back, 7 bases at V and 8 bases at J, with 27 bases in the middle. CDR1 is MNHNY, CDR2 SVGAGI, per germline (reference sequence). This CDR3 reads CASTSPPGREFTKQYF. The CDR3 coding sequence is TGTGCCAGCACCAGTCCTCCGGGACGAGAATTTACGAAGCAGTACTTC.

V usage is TRBV6-1 and J usage is TRBJ2-7; D is unresolved. Germline V gene sequence: CDR1 MNHNS, CDR2 SASEGT. The CDR3 contains 15 residues. Trimming removed 3 bases from V and 3 bases from J, with 15 bases in between. The CDR3 protein is CASSDNLNGVYEQYF. Written as DNA, the CDR3 is TGTGCCAGCAGTGACAACCTTAATGGGGTCTACGAGCAGTACTTC.

The gene calls are TRBV18 and TRBJ2-7, with 9 positions matching TRBD1. The germline V gene encodes CDR1 KGHSH and CDR2 LQKENI. CDR3 length: 15 residues. V was pared by 0 bases and J by 3 bases, with 3 bases of the junction left unmatched. Here the CDR3 DNA reads TGTGCCAGCTCACCACCCGGGACAGGGATCTACGAGCAGTACTTC. As protein: CASSPPGTGIYEQYF.

V gene TRBV6-1 combines with J gene TRBJ2-3; perhaps TRBD2 as D (5 bases). Trimming stripped 0 bases from V and 6 bases from J, with 10 bases between. Germline V lookup: CDR1 MNHNS, CDR2 SASEGT. CDR3 length: 14 amino acids. The CDR3 DNA sequence: TGTGCCAGCAGTGAAGCGGCCCCGGGGGATACGCAGTATTTT. Its translation: CASSEAAPGDTQYF.

This chain joins TRBV7-3 and TRBJ2-3, with 8 nucleotides matching TRBD2. Germline values: CDR1 SGHTA, CDR2 FQGTGA. This CDR3 is built from 17 residues. Trimming removed 5 bases from V and 0 bases from J; junction bases left unmatched: 10. In DNA form, the CDR3 reads TGTGCCAGCAGCCCGAGCGGGAGCCGTCCTAGCACAGATACGCAGTATTTT. Its protein product is CASSPSGSRPSTDTQYF.

V is TRBV7-6 and J is TRBJ1-3; D is ambiguous. This CDR3 is 16 amino acids long. V was shortened by 3 bases and J by 0 bases, with 12 bases between the two germline ends. Germline V gives CDR1 SGHVS, CDR2 FNYEAQ. The CDR3 coding sequence is TGTGCCAGCAGCTTCTACGGACGAGGCTCTGGAAACACCATATATTTT. Its protein is CASSFYGRGSGNTIYF.

The chain is built from TRBV7-9 and TRBJ1-6; D gene uncertain. Between the trimmed V and J ends, which lost 5 bases and 10 bases, there was a span of 15 bases. CDR1 and CDR2 from the germline V gene are SEHNR and FQNEAQ (reference sequence). This CDR3 comprises 14 residues. Written as DNA, the CDR3 is TGTGCCAGCAGCGACTGGGGATTTAGATCACCCCTCCACTTT. It specifies CASSDWGFRSPLHF.

This clone was counted between two and nine times. This chain connects TRBV6-5 to TRBJ1-1; 7 bases agree with TRBD1. The trim removed 5 bases at V and 5 bases at J, leaving 5 bases unmatched. This CDR3 contains 13 residues. From germline, CDR1 is MNHEY and CDR2 SVGAGI. The chain's CDR3 is CASSTTGLTEAFF. The DNA for the CDR3 is TGTGCCAGCAGTACGACAGGGTTGACTGAAGCTTTCTTT.

The chain uses TRBV18 and TRBJ1-1; D gene ambiguous. The V gene lost 1 base and the J gene lost 3 bases, with 6 bases spanning the gap. Germline CDR1 and CDR2: KGHSH and LQKENI. The CDR3 runs 13 residues. CDR3 sequence: CASSPLKDTEAFF. The CDR3 region has the DNA TGTGCCAGCTCACCACTCAAAGACACTGAAGCTTTCTTT.

The chain links TRBV5-1 to TRBJ1-1, with TRBD1 matching over 11 bases. The ends lost 3 bases at V and 7 bases at J; junction bases unmatched: 5. CDR3 size: 14 residues. Germline V lookup: CDR1 SGHRS, CDR2 YFSETQ. The DNA for the CDR3 is TGCGCCAGCAGCTCTGGACAGGGGGCAGTTGAAGCTTTCTTT. It codes for CASSSGQGAVEAFF.

This clone showed up just once. J is TRBJ2-7 and V is TRBV18; TRBD1 agrees at 7 bases. This CDR3 spans 14 amino acids. Germline CDR1 reads KGHSH; CDR2 reads LQKENI. Losses at the gene ends were 4 bases for V and 1 base for J; bases not matched to a gene: 4. In DNA form, the CDR3 reads TGTGCCAGCTCACAGACAGGGCGGTCCTACGAGCAGTACTTC. It yields the protein CASSQTGRSYEQYF.

This chain uses TRBV9 with TRBJ1-2, with TRBD1 as a possible D gene (6 bases). The CDR3 is 14 residues long. Germline CDR1 SGDLS, CDR2 YYNGEE. The V end was cut by 5 bases, the J end by 8 bases, with 19 bases between. The CDR3 reads CASRLQGRSGGYTF. DNA for the CDR3: TGTGCCAGCAGACTTCAGGGGAGGTCGGGAGGCTACACCTTC.

The rearrangement links TRBV19 to TRBJ2-7; tentatively, D is TRBD2 (5 bases). CDR3 length: 12 amino acids. Between the trimmed V and J ends, which lost 3 bases and 6 bases, there was a span of 9 bases. The germline CDR1 and CDR2 sequences are LNHDA and SQIVND (reference sequence). CDR3 nucleotides: TGTGCCAGTAGTATTTGGAGCGGCGAGCAGTACTTC. The encoded protein is CASSIWSGEQYF.

This chain links TRBV7-9 with TRBJ2-5, with D possibly being TRBD1 or TRBD2 (5 bases each). Trimming removed 2 bases from V and 4 bases from J, with 11 bases in between. Germline V gene sequence: CDR1 SEHNR, CDR2 FQNEAQ (reference sequence). This CDR3 spans 14 amino acids. The CDR3 nucleotides are TGTGCCAGCAGCTTAAGGGGTGGGGGAGAGACCCAGTACTTC. Its translation is CASSLRGGGETQYF.

This clone was detected once. V usage is TRBV6-6 and J usage is TRBJ1-5; 7 nucleotides agree with TRBD1. CDR3 length: 14 residues. Germline CDR1 MNHNY, CDR2 SVGAGI (reference sequence). V lost 6 bases and J lost 8; bases outside the gene matches: 10. The CDR3 DNA is TGTGCCAGCAGCCACAGGGGCAAGGAGAAGCCCCAGCATTTT. Its translation is CASSHRGKEKPQHF.

CDR3 amino acids: CASSYGTSGTTGELFF. DNA of the CDR3: TGTGCCAGCAGTTACGGGACTAGCGGGACTACGGGGGAGCTGTTTTTT. V usage is TRBV6-5 and J usage is TRBJ2-2; 13 bases map to TRBD2. The CDR3 consists of 16 residues. J was trimmed by 8 bases and V by 2 bases; bases with no gene match: 5. CDR1 is MNHEY, CDR2 SVGAGI, per germline.

V is TRBV5-1 and J is TRBJ2-7; possible D gene TRBD1, 6 bases. Germline V gene lookup returns CDR1 SGHRS and CDR2 YFSETQ. V shed 0 bases and J shed 12 bases, with 22 bases lying between them. This CDR3 comprises 15 residues. The CDR3 region has the DNA TGCGCCAGCAGCTTGGGGACAGCGATGCTTTCCCCGGGGTACTTC. It yields the protein CASSLGTAMLSPGYF.

This rearrangement joins TRBV6-6 to TRBJ1-1; D is perhaps TRBD1 (5 bases). The CDR3 length is 15 residues. Germline CDR1 is MNHNY and CDR2 is SVGAGI (reference sequence). V shed 5 bases and J shed 5 bases, with 18 bases lying between them. The CDR3 bases are TGTGCCAGCAGTCCGCCGGGCCTGGGGACGACTGAAGCTTTCTTT. Protein: CASSPPGLGTTEAFF.

This sequence joins TRBV5-1 and TRBJ1-3; D gene uncertain. V was clipped by 2 bases and J by 6 bases, with 9 bases between them. Germline V gene sequence: CDR1 SGHRS, CDR2 YFSETQ. The CDR3 sequence is 13 residues long. CDR3 coding DNA: TGCGCCAGCAGCTTCAGGACCAAAAACACCATATATTTT. Protein sequence: CASSFRTKNTIYF.

The chain joins TRBV7-3 to TRBJ1-1, with D possibly matching TRBD1 (5 bases). The CDR3 is made up of 15 amino acids. The V and J ends lost 0 bases and 1 base respectively, with 9 bases between them. Germline V gives CDR1 SGHTA, CDR2 FQGTGA. The chain's CDR3 is CASSLTQVQNTEAFF. The CDR3 region has the DNA TGTGCCAGCAGCTTAACACAGGTACAGAACACTGAAGCTTTCTTT.

This clone was counted only a few times. This rearrangement joins TRBV7-9 to TRBJ1-3; D ambiguous. This CDR3 is 15 amino acids long. V dropped 1 base and J dropped 4 bases, with 11 bases sitting between them. Germline CDR1 and CDR2: SEHNR and FQNEAQ (reference sequence). The CDR3 spells CASSLDRVSGNTIYF. CDR3 nucleotides: TGTGCCAGCAGCTTAGATCGGGTCTCAGGAAACACCATATATTTT.